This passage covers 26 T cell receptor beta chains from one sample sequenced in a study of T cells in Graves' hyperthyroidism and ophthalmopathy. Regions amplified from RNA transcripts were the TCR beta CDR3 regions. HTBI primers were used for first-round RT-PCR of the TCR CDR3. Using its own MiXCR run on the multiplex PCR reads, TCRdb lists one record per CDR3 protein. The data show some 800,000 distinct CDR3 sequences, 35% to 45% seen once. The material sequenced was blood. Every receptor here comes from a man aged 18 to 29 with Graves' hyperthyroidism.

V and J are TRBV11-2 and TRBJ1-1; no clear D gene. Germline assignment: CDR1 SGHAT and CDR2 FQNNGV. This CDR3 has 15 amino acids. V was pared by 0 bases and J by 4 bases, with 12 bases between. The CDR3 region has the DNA TGTGCCAGCAGCTTAGATCTGAGGTGGGCCACTGAAGCTTTCTTT. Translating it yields CASSLDLRWATEAFF.

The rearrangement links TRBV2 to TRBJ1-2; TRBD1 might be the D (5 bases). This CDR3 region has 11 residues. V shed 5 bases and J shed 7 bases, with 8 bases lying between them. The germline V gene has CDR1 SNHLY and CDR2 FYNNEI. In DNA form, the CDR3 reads TGTGCCAGCAGTAGACAGTCTGGCTACACCTTC. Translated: CASSRQSGYTF. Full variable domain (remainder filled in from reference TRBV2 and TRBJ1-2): EPEVTQTPSHQVTQMGQEVILRCVPISNHLYFYWYRQILGQKVEFLVSFYNNEISEKSEIFDDQFSVERPDGSNFTLKIRSTKLEDSAMYFCASSRQSGYTFGSGTRLTVV.

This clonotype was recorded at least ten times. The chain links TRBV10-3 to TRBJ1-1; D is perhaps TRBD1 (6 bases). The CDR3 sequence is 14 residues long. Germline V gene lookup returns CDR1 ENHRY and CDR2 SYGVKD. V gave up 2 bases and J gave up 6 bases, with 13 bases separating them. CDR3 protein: CAISEVGGHPEAFF. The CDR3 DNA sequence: TGTGCCATCAGTGAGGTTGGGGGGCACCCTGAAGCTTTCTTT.

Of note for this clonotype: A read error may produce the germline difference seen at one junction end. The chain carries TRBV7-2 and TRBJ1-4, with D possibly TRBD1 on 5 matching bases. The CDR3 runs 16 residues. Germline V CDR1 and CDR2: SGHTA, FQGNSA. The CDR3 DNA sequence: TGTGCCAGCAGTTTAGGGGCAGCCTCAACTAATGAAAAACTGTTTTTT. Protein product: CASSLGAASTNEKLFF.

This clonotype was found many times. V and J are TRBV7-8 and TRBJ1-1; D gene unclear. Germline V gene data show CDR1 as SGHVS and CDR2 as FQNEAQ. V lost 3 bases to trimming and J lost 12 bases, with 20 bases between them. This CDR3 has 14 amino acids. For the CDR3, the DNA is TGTGCCAGCAGCTTGGGATACAGAGGAGGGCCGACTTTCTTT. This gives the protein CASSLGYRGGPTFF. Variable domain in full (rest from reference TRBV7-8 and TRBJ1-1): GAGVSQSPRYKVAKRGQDVALRCDPISGHVSLFWYQQALGQGPEFLTYFQNEAQLDKSGLPSDRFFAERPEGSVSTLKIQRTQQEDSAVYLCASSLGYRGGPTFFGQGTRLTVV.

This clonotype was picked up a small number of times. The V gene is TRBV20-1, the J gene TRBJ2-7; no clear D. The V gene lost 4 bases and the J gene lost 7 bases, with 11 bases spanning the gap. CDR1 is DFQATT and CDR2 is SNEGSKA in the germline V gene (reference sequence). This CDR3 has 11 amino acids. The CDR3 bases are TGCAGTGCTATCACTGCTAGGGAGCAGTACTTC. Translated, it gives CSAITAREQYF.

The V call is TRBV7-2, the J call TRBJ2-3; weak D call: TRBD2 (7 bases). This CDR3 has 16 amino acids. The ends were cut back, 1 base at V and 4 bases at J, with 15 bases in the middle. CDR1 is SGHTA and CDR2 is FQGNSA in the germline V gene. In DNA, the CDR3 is TGTGCCAGCAGCTTAGTAGGGGGAGGGCCGCCAGATACGCAGTATTTT. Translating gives CASSLVGGGPPDTQYF.

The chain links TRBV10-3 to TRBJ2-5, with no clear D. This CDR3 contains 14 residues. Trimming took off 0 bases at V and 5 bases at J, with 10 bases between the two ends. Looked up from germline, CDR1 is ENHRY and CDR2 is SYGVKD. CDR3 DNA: TGTGCCATCAGTGAGTCAGAGGTTGGCGAGACCCAGTACTTC. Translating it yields CAISESEVGETQYF.

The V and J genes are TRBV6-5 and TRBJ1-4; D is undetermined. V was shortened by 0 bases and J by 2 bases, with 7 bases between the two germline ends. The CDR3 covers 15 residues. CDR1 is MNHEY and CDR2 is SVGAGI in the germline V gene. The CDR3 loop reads CASSYSALTNEKLFF. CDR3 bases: TGTGCCAGCAGTTACTCAGCGCTGACTAATGAAAAACTGTTTTTT.

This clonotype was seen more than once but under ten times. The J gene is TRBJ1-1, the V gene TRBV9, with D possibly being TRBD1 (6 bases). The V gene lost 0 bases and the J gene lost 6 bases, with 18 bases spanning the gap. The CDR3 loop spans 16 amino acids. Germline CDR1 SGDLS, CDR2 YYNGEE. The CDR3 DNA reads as TGTGCCAGCAGCGTAGGTGGGGGGGCGCTGGGTTCTGAAGCTTTCTTT. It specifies CASSVGGGALGSEAFF.

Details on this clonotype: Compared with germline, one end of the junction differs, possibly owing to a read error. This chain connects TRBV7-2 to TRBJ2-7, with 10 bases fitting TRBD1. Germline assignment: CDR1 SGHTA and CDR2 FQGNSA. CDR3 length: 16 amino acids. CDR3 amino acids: CASSQPLRDRGGEQYF. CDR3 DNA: TGCGCCAGCAGCCAACCCCTTAGGGACAGGGGTGGCGAGCAGTACTTC.

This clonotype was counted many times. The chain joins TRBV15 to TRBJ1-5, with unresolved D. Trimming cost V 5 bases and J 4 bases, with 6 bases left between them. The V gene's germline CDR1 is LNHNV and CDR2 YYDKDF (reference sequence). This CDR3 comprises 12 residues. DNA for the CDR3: TGTGCCACCAGCCACTTGAATCAGCCCCAGCATTTT. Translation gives CATSHLNQPQHF.

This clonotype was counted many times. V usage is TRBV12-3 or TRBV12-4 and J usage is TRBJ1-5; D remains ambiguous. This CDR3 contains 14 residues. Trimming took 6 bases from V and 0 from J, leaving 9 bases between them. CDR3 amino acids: CASSEPDSNQPQHF. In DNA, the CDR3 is TGTGCCAGCAGCGAGCCCGATAGCAATCAGCCCCAGCATTTT.

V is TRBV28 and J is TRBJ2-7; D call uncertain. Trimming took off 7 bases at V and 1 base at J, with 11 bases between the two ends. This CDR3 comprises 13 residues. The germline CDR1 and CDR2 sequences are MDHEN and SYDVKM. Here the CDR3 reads CASTGLDSYEQYF. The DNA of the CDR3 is TGTGCCAGCACAGGCCTAGATTCCTACGAGCAGTACTTC. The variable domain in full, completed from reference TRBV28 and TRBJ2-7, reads DVKVTQSSRYLVKRTGEKVFLECVQDMDHENMFWYRQDPGLGLRLIYFSYDVKMKEKGDIPEGYSVSREKKERFSLILESASTNQTSMYLCASTGLDSYEQYFGPGTRLTVT.

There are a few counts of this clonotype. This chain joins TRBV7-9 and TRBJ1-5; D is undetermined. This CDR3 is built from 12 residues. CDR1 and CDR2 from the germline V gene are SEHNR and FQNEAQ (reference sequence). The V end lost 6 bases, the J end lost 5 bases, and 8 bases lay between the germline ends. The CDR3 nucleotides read TGTGCCAGCAGTAACGGGGATCAGCCCCAGCATTTT. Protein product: CASSNGDQPQHF.

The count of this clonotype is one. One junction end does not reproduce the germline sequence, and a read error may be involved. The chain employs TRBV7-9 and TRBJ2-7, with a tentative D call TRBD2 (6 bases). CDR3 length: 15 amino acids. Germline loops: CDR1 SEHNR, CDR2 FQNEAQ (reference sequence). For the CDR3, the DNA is TGTGCCAGCACCTTATTGCGGGGAGTTAATTACGAGCAGTACTTC. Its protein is CASTLLRGVNYEQYF.

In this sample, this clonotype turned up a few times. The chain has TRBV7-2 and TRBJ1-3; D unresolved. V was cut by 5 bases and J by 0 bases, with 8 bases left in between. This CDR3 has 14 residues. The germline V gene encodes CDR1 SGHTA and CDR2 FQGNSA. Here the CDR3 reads CASSARLSGNTIYF. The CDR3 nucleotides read TGTGCCAGCAGCGCCAGACTCTCTGGAAACACCATATATTTT.

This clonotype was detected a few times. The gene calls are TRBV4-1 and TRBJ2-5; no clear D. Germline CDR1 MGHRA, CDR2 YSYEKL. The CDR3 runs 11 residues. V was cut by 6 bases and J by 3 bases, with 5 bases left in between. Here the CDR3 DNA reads TGCGCCAGCAGGCTCAAAGAGACCCAGTACTTC. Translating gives CASRLKETQYF.

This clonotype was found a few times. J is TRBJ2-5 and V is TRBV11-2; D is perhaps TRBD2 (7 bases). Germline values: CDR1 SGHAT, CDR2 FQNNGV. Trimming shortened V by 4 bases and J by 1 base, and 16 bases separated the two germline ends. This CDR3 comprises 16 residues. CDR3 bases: TGTGCCAGCAGCTCACCCTGGGGAGGGGGCCAAGAGACCCAGTACTTC. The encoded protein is CASSSPWGGGQETQYF.

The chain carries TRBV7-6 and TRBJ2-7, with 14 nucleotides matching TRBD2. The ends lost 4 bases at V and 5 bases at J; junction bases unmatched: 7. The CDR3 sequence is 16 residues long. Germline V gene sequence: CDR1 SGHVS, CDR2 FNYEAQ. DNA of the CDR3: TGTGCCAGCAGCTCCCGACTAGCGGGAGGGGTCCACGAGCAGTACTTC. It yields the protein CASSSRLAGGVHEQYF.

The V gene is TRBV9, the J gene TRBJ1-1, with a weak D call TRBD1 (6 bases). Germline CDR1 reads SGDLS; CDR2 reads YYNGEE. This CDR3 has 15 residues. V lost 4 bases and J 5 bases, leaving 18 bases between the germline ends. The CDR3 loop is CASSQEGQLGTEAFF. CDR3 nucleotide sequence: TGTGCCAGCAGCCAGGAAGGACAGTTGGGGACTGAAGCTTTCTTT.

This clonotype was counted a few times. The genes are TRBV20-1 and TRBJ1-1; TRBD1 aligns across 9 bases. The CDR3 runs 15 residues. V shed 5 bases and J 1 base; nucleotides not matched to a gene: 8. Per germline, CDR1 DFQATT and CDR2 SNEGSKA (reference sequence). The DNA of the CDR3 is TGCAGTGCTCGGGGACAGGGACGGGGGAACACTGAAGCTTTCTTT. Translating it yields CSARGQGRGNTEAFF.

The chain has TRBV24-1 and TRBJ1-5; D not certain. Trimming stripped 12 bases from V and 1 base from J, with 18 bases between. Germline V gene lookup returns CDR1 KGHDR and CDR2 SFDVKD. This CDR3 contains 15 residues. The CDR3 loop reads CAPGRADESNQPQHF. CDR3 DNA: TGTGCCCCGGGAAGAGCGGACGAAAGCAATCAGCCCCAGCATTTT.

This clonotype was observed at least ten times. Here the CDR3 DNA reads TGCAGTGCAGGGGGACAGGGGACGGCCGGGGAGCTGTTTTTT. Its protein product is CSAGGQGTAGELFF. This chain connects TRBV20-1 to TRBJ2-2; 10 positions match TRBD1. V lost 6 bases and J lost 6; bases outside the gene matches: 7. Germline V gene lookup returns CDR1 DFQATT and CDR2 SNEGSKA (reference sequence). This CDR3 is 14 amino acids long.

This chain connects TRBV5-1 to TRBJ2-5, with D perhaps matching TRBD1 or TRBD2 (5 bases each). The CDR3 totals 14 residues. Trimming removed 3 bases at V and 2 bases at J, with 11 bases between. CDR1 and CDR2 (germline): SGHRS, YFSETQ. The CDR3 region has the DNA TGCGCCAGCAGCTCCGGGGACCTACAAGAGACCCAGTACTTC. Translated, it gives CASSSGDLQETQYF.

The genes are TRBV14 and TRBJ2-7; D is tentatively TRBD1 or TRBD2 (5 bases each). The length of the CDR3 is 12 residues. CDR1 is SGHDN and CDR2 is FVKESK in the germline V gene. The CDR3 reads CARWGPTNEQYF. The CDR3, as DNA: TGTGCTCGGTGGGGACCGACTAACGAGCAGTACTTC. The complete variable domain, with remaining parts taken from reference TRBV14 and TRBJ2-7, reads EAGVTQFPSHSVIEKGQTVTLRCDPISGHDNLYWYRRVMGKEIKFLLHFVKESKQDESGMPNNRFLAERTGGTYSTLKVQPAELEDSGVYFCARWGPTNEQYFGPGTRLTVT.